This TCR beta chain was recovered during a study of technical replicates of blood from several donors. This clone was counted a single time. At one boundary the junction diverges from the germline segment, which might be a read error. TCRdb's copy holds only in-frame clones and misses some; the assay was immunoSEQ multiplex PCR. Of more than 75,000 clones listed, roughly 94% were seen once; the top ten hold around 0.22%. The CDR3 is 13 amino acids. Germline lookup yields CDR1 SSHAT and CDR2 FNYEAQ (reference sequence). The receptor was derived from a human donor in good health. The source material was T cells isolated from PBMCs. The chain links TRBV7-7 to TRBJ2-1; D possibly corresponds to TRBD2 (5 bases). As DNA, the CDR3 is TGTGCTAGCAGCCACGAGCTTGAGGGTGAGCAGTTCTTC. This gives the protein CASSHELEGEQFF.